This T cell receptor beta chain was identified in a study of sequential checkpoint blockade in melanoma. About the study: After both sequences, patients received maintenance nivolumab.

Trimming removed 4 bases from V and 5 bases from J, with 13 bases in between. CDR3 length: 15 amino acids. Germline assignment: CDR1 SGHKS and CDR2 YYEKEE (reference sequence). Sequencing used immunoSEQ multiplex PCR; TCRdb keeps in-frame clones, though not all of them. The repertoire has about 20,000 clones, roughly four fifths of them found once; the top ten carry about half. Treatment defined: randomized to nivolumab then ipilimumab (arm A) or the reverse (arm B). Patients had received no earlier DNA-damaging chemotherapy. Sorted cells were live CD3+CD8+, lacking CD19 and CD56, from PBMCs. Sequences were derived from CD8+ T cells sorted from blood (inferred from file names), sampled from a patient given nivolumab and ipilimumab in sequence. The clonotype was recovered from a human donor with melanoma. The chain employs TRBV5-5 and TRBJ1-6, with a weak D call TRBD1 (6 bases). CDR3 in DNA: TGTGCCAGCAGCATTACAGGGCTGGATAATTCACCCCTCCACTTT. It specifies CASSITGLDNSPLHF.